This T cell receptor (beta chain) was documented in a study of T cell repertoires in cytomegalovirus infection (dated by TCRdb to the late 2010s). About the full investigation: The HLA type of each donor mattered for the analysis, because public TCR beta signatures pointed to carriage of CMV infection along with the matching HLA type. On the study overall, not on this receptor specifically: In the ex vivo response, HLA-C-restricted CMV-specific TCR beta clonotypes were dominant, and in two of eight donors the single most frequent clonotype came from this HLA-C-restricted group. Cumulative frequency of public TCR beta family members discriminated carriers of CMV infection plus the relevant HLA type in this cohort and an independent approximately 360-donor cohort.

In regard to this clonotype: It has no known antigen specificity. No much larger clone is present one base from it, and per-base qualities are unavailable.

Data came from an Illumina HiSeq 1500. TCRdb passed the public sequencing reads through fastp at Q25 and MiXCR, retaining productive beta sequences. Duplicate CDR3 protein sequences are folded into a single record with the most common DNA and genes. The sample yields 200,000 to 300,000 distinct CDR3 sequences; around 15% were counted once. The top ten constitute 8.8% of the sample. Material for sequencing was PBMCs. This sequence originates from a human donor in good health (CMV status not recorded). Some clones in this sample may be carry-over from other donors' samples.

The DNA reads TGTGCCAGCACCCCTACCGGGAGCCAAGCTAACTATGGCTACACCTTC. Its protein product is CASTPTGSQANYGYTF. Recombination connected TRBV27 to TRBJ1-2, with the D gene call left open. Taken from cysteine to phenylalanine, the CDR3 has 16 residues. Of the read, only the CDR3 DNA is kept; its 48 bases are in frame from base 1. Reading the germline V gene (reference sequence) gives CDR1 MNHEY and CDR2 SMNVEV. The junction carries 18 bases between V and J, which are trimmed by 7 bases and 0 bases respectively.